A single T cell receptor beta chain is shown here with its context. Its antigen remains unknown. V dropped 1 base and J dropped 6; count of bases not matched to a gene: 3. The CDR3 runs to 14 residues. Germline CDR1 and CDR2: SGHRS and YFSETQ. From the roughly 110-subject validation cohort, which was separate from the roughly 700-subject first cohort, the donors were drawn. Profiling relied on immunoSEQ multiplex PCR, and the TCRdb table lists in-frame clones only, not all of them. Of tens of thousands of clones in the sample, roughly 85% were seen once. The data stem from a study of cytomegalovirus exposure and HLA in healthy donors. Study details: The roughly 120 validation repertoires matched the 666 first-cohort repertoires in platform, a later analysis reported. Regarding the study as a whole: Despite most TCR sequences being rare, some public TCRs occurred in many donors. It was found in a later analysis that first-cohort TCR clusters tended to co-occur in the 100 to 150 validation repertoires.

The sample consisted of PBMCs. This rearrangement joins TRBV5-1 to TRBJ2-1, with 8 bases identical to TRBD1. The sequence was collected from a man aged 18 to 30 in good health and CMV-seropositive. The CDR3 coding sequence is TGCGCCAGCAGCTTGCTTGGGACAGGCAATGAGCAGTTCTTC. It encodes CASSLLGTGNEQFF.